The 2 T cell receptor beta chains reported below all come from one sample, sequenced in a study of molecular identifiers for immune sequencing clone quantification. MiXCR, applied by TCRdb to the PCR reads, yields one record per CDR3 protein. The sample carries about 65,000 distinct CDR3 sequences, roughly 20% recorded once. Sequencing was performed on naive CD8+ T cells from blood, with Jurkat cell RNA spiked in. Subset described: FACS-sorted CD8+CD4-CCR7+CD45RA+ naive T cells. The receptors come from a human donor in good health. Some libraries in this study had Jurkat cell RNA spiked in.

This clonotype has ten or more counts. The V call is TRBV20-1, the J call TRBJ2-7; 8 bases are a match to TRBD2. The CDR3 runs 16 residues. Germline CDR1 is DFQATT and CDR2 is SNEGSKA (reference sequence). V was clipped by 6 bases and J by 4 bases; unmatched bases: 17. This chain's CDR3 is CSATPSGSGIGYEQYF. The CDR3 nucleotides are TGCAGTGCCACCCCCTCTGGTAGCGGGATTGGTTACGAGCAGTACTTC.

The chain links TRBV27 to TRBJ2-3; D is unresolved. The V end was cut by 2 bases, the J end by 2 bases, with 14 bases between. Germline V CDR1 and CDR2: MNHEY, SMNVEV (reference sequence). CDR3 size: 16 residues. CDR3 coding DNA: TGTGCCAGCAGTTTAGGAGCCCAGACACTCACAGATACGCAGTATTTT. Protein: CASSLGAQTLTDTQYF.